This T cell receptor beta chain was sequenced during a study of cytomegalovirus exposure and HLA in healthy donors. At the level of the study: Clustering assigned 81% of the approximately 400 genotyped donors to the Caucasian-associated ancestry cluster. Study conclusions and caveats: A later analysis by the authors found several of the most significant clusters apparently linked to common viral pathogens.

CDR3 length equals 13 residues. CDR1 MNHNS and CDR2 SASEGT come from the germline V gene. V gave up 8 bases and J gave up 6 bases; unmatched junction bases: 6. 13 Jbeta primers and 60 Vbeta primers were used for the PCR. Sequencing was performed with immunoSEQ multiplex PCR; in TCRdb, only in-frame clones are kept and a portion is missing. The table has some 92,000 clones, under 85% seen once; the top ten hold approximately 10%. As regards this clone: Its target is unknown.

This rearrangement joins TRBV6-1 to TRBJ2-1, with 8 bases fitting TRBD2. The receptor was isolated from a man between 18 and 35 years old in good health and CMV-seropositive. The sequenced sample was PBMCs. The CDR3, as DNA: TGTGCCAGCGAGGCCGGGAGGGGCAATGAGCAGTTCTTC. This sequence encodes CASEAGRGNEQFF.